The 2 T cell receptor beta chains listed next were all sequenced from one sample in a study of T cell changes during pregnancy in multiple sclerosis. Libraries were prepared by immunoSEQ multiplex PCR; TCRdb keeps only in-frame clonotypes and omits some of them. The data contain fewer than 35,000 clones, about 93% of them singletons. The sequenced sample was CD4+ T cells from peripheral blood mononuclear cells, obtained in the second trimester of pregnancy. The receptor source for this set is a female donor with multiple sclerosis, enrolled in a pregnancy study.

The chain has TRBV4-1 and TRBJ1-1; weak D call: TRBD1 (5 bases). Trimming left V 1 base short and J 2 bases short, with 11 bases between. The CDR3 runs 15 residues. In germline, CDR1 is MGHRA, CDR2 YSYEKL. In nucleotides, the CDR3 is TGCGCCAGCAGCCAAGGACCAGGGTATAACACTGAAGCTTTCTTT. Amino acid sequence: CASSQGPGYNTEAFF.

The chain links TRBV29-1 to TRBJ1-4; possible D gene TRBD1, 6 bases. Germline values: CDR1 SQVTM, CDR2 ANQGSEA. The V end was cut by 5 bases, the J end by 7 bases, with 17 bases between. This CDR3 has 14 amino acids. CDR3 amino acids: CSVRETGLGEKLFF. The CDR3 DNA reads as TGCAGCGTTAGGGAAACAGGGCTTGGTGAAAAACTGTTTTTT.